This T cell receptor beta chain was documented in a study of blood T cell repertoires in COVID-19. The authors' processing: How many nucleated cells were present was estimated from reference gene primer amplification. Repertoires were generated with immunoSEQ multiplex PCR, while TCRdb's copy carries only in-frame clones and drops some. Clonal size and the V and J genes are those of that table, whereas D and trimming came from the DNA. The sample shows some 97,000 clones, roughly 90% of them seen only once. V shed 4 bases, J shed 6 bases, and the junction held 1 base outside the gene matches. This CDR3 contains 12 residues. From germline, CDR1 is WSHSY and CDR2 SAAADI.

The chain uses TRBV10-2 and TRBJ1-1; 8 bases are a match to TRBD1. The clonotype was recovered from a woman aged 55-70 years with acute or convalescent COVID-19. Material: peripheral blood. The CDR3 here is CASSATGAEAFF. CDR3 nucleotide sequence: TGCGCCAGCAGTGCGACAGGGGCTGAAGCTTTCTTT.